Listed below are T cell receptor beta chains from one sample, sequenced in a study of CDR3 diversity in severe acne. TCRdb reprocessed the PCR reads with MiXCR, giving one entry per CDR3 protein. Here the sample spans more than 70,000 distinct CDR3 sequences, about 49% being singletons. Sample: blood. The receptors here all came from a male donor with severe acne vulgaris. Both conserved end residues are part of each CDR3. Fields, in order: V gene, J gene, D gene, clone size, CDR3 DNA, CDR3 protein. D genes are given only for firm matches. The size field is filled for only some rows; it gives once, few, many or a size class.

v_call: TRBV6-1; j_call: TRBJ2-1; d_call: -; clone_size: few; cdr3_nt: TGTGCCAGCAGGGCAGTTGACAATGAGCAGTTCTTC; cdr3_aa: CASRAVDNEQFF
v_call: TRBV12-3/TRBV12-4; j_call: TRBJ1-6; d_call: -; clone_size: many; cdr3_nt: TGTGCCAGCAGTTATAGACAGTGGGAGAATTCACCCCTCCACTTT; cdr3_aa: CASSYRQWENSPLHF
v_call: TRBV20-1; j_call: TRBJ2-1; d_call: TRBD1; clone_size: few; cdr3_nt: TGCAGTGCTGAAGGACAGGGGACTTTAAATGAGCAGTTCTTC; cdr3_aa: CSAEGQGTLNEQFF
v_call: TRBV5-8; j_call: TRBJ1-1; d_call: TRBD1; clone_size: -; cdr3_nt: TGTGCCAGCAGCCCGGCAGGGACAGAGAACACTGAAGCTTTCTTT; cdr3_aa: CASSPAGTENTEAFF
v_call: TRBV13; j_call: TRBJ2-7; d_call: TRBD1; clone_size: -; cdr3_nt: TGTGCCAGCACCCCATTCCCGGGACAGACTTTTTACGAGCAGTACTTC; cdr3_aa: CASTPFPGQTFYEQYF
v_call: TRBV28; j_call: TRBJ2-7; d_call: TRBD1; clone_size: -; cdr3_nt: TGTGCCACTTCACCGTCGACAGGGATTTCCTACGAGCAGTACTTC; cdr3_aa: CATSPSTGISYEQYF
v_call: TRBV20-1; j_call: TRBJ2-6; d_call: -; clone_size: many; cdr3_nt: TGCAGTGCTACAGGGGCTACTGGGGCCAACGTCCTGACTTTC; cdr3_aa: CSATGATGANVLTF
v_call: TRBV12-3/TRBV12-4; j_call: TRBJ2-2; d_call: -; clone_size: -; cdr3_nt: TGTGCCAGCAGTTTGCCGGGGGCGAACACCGGGGAGCTGTTTTTT; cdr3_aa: CASSLPGANTGELFF
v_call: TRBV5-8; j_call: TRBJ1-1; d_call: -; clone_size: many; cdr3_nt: TGTGCCAGCAGCTTGTTCAATGAAGCTTTCTTT; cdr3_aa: CASSLFNEAFF
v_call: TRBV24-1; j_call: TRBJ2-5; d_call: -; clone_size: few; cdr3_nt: TGTGCCACCAGTGGTCCTTCCCTTCAAGAGACCCAGTACTTC; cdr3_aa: CATSGPSLQETQYF
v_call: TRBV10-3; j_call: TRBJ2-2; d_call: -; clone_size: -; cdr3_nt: TGTGCCAGCAGTGAAGGGGGGGGCCCAATTAACACCGGGGAGCTGTTTTTT; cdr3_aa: CASSEGGGPINTGELFF
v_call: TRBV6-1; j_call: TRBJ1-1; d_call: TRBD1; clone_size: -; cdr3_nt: TGTGCCAGCTCAATTTACCGACAGGGGAGGTATGGCACTGAAGCTTTCTTT; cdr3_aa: CASSIYRQGRYGTEAFF
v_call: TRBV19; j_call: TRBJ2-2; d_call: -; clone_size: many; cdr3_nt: TGTGCCAGTATTAATGCCCACACCGGGGAGCTGTTTTTT; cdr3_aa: CASINAHTGELFF